Listed here are 21 T cell receptor beta chains from one sample, sequenced in a study of OX40 agonist ivuxolimab in advanced cancers. Generated by immunoSEQ multiplex PCR, the TCRdb table keeps only in-frame clones and is missing some. The data show roughly 93,000 clones, roughly nine tenths seen once. The specimen comprised CD4+ or CD8+ T cells sorted from blood, sampled in a trial of the OX40 agonist ivuxolimab. The receptors were gathered from an adult with an advanced solid tumor such as melanoma, head and neck, liver or kidney cancer.

The V and J genes are TRBV19 and TRBJ2-5; 7 positions agree with TRBD2. Per germline, CDR1 LNHDA and CDR2 SQIVND (reference sequence). J gave up 1 base and V 1 base, and 3 bases lay outside the gene matches. CDR3 length equals 15 residues. CDR3 nucleotides: TGTGCCAGTAGTATAGGCGGGAGTTTCCAAGAGACCCAGTACTTC. Translated: CASSIGGSFQETQYF.

V and J are TRBV19 and TRBJ2-7; no clear D. Germline CDR1 and CDR2: LNHDA and SQIVND (reference sequence). The length of the CDR3 is 14 residues. V was clipped by 5 bases and J by 3 bases, with 14 bases between them. The CDR3 DNA follows: TGTGCCAGTAGTCCAGACACCGAACGCTACGAGCAGTACTTC. This codes for CASSPDTERYEQYF. Supplemented by reference TRBV19 and TRBJ2-7, the full variable domain reads DGGITQSPKYLFRKEGQNVTLSCEQNLNHDAMYWYRQDPGQGLRLIYYSQIVNDFQKGDIAEGYSVSREKKESFPLTVTSAQKNPTAFYLCASSPDTERYEQYFGPGTRLTVT.

This CDR3 is CASTGTRPGYF. The CDR3 DNA is TGTGCCAGCACAGGGACAAGGCCCGGATATTTT. The V gene is TRBV9, the J gene TRBJ1-3; D is perhaps TRBD1 (6 bases). Germline V CDR1 and CDR2: SGDLS, YYNGEE. V gave up 6 bases and J gave up 15 bases, with 16 bases separating them. The CDR3 is 11 residues long. Using reference TRBV9 and TRBJ1-3 for the parts outside the CDR3, the full variable domain is DSGVTQTPKHLITATGQRVTLRCSPRSGDLSVYWYQQSLDQGLQFLIQYYNGEERAKGNILERFSAQQFPDLHSELNLSSLELGDSALYFCASTGTRPGYFGEGSWLTVV.

CDR3 region: CASRDGSSYNEQFF. In nucleotides, the CDR3 is TGTGCCAGCAGGGACGGGAGCTCCTACAATGAGCAGTTCTTC. The V and J genes are TRBV28 and TRBJ2-1, with TRBD2 as a possible D gene (6 bases). CDR3 size: 14 residues. V lost 6 bases and J 0 bases, leaving 9 bases between the germline ends. The germline gives CDR1 MDHEN, CDR2 SYDVKM.

A few counts support this clone. The genes are TRBV28 and TRBJ1-1; no clear D gene. This CDR3 has 18 amino acids. V lost 2 bases and J lost 1, with 20 bases in between. Per germline, CDR1 MDHEN and CDR2 SYDVKM. The CDR3 sequence is CASSLESLGRPKNTEAFF. In DNA form, the CDR3 reads TGTGCCAGCAGTTTAGAGAGTTTGGGTAGGCCCAAGAACACTGAAGCTTTCTTT.

J is TRBJ1-5 and V is TRBV12-5, with D unclear. This CDR3 has 15 residues. The germline V gene has CDR1 LGHNT and CDR2 FRNRAP. The V gene lost 0 bases and the J gene lost 7 bases, with 13 bases spanning the gap. CDR3 region: CASGLVPVGSQPQHF. The CDR3 DNA is TGTGCTAGTGGTTTGGTTCCGGTTGGGAGCCAGCCCCAGCATTTT. The variable domain in full, with the rest retrieved from reference TRBV12-5 and TRBJ1-5, is DARVTQTPRHKVTEMGQEVTMRCQPILGHNTVFWYRQTMMQGLELLAYFRNRAPLDDSGMPKDRFSAEMPDATLATLKIQPSEPRDSAVYFCASGLVPVGSQPQHFGDGTRLSIL.

The rearrangement links TRBV7-8 to TRBJ2-7, with TRBD2 matching 14 bases. Trimming at V came to 5 bases and at J to 6 bases, leaving 9 bases not matched to a gene. The germline CDR1 and CDR2 sequences are SGHVS and FQNEAQ. The CDR3 length is 16 residues. The CDR3 spells CASSHGTSGRSGEQYF. The CDR3 DNA is TGTGCCAGCAGCCATGGGACTAGCGGGAGATCGGGCGAGCAGTACTTC. Together with reference TRBV7-8 and TRBJ2-7, the CDR3 gives the full variable domain: GAGVSQSPRYKVAKRGQDVALRCDPISGHVSLFWYQQALGQGPEFLTYFQNEAQLDKSGLPSDRFFAERPEGSVSTLKIQRTQQEDSAVYLCASSHGTSGRSGEQYFGPGTRLTVT.

This chain joins TRBV9 and TRBJ2-3; 10 bases are a match to TRBD2. V lost 3 bases, J lost 0 bases, and 7 bases stayed unmatched. CDR1 is SGDLS and CDR2 is YYNGEE in the germline V gene. CDR3 length: 17 amino acids. The CDR3 loop reads CASSGPGLASSTDTQYF. Here the CDR3 DNA reads TGTGCCAGCAGCGGACCGGGACTAGCGTCTAGCACAGATACGCAGTATTTT.

The rearrangement joins TRBV11-3 to TRBJ2-1; TRBD2 agrees at 8 bases. This CDR3 is built from 14 residues. Germline V CDR1 and CDR2: SGHNT, YENEEA. With 7 bases clipped from V and 7 bases from J, the junction kept 9 bases outside the gene matches. The CDR3 loop is CASKMVAGSNEQFF. The CDR3, as DNA: TGTGCCAGCAAGATGGTAGCGGGAAGTAATGAGCAGTTCTTC.

The chain is built from TRBV18 and TRBJ2-1, with no clear D. CDR1 is KGHSH and CDR2 is LQKENI in the germline V gene. V was shortened by 6 bases and J by 7 bases, with 19 bases between the two germline ends. CDR3 size: 15 residues. For the CDR3, the DNA is TGTGCCAGCTCCCGCGGTCCCTCCATCTCAAATGAGCAGTTCTTC. Amino acid sequence: CASSRGPSISNEQFF.

The rearrangement uses TRBV28 and TRBJ1-1; D unclear. CDR3 length equals 13 residues. Germline CDR1 MDHEN, CDR2 SYDVKM. The germline V and J ends were trimmed by 6 bases and 0 bases, with 8 bases remaining between them. The CDR3 DNA reads TGTGCCAGCAGGCCTCAGCTGAACACTGAAGCTTTCTTT. It yields the protein CASRPQLNTEAFF.

The chain is built from TRBV5-1 and TRBJ2-1; 11 positions agree with TRBD2. The ends lost 4 bases at V and 9 bases at J; junction bases unmatched: 9. The CDR3 contains 15 residues. Looked up from germline, CDR1 is SGHRS and CDR2 is YFSETQ. CDR3 DNA: TGCGCCAGCAGCCAAACTAGCGGGGGCCCCGGTGAGCAGTTCTTC. Protein sequence: CASSQTSGGPGEQFF.

The rearrangement uses TRBV4-3 and TRBJ2-1; tentative D call: TRBD2 (5 bases). This CDR3 is 13 amino acids long. The ends were cut back, 6 bases at V and 6 bases at J, with 12 bases in the middle. Germline V CDR1 and CDR2: LGHNA, YSLEER. The CDR3 is CASSQTTTNEQFF. The CDR3 DNA reads as TGCGCCAGCAGTCAGACTACTACCAATGAGCAGTTCTTC.

This clone was observed once. The gene calls are TRBV6-6 and TRBJ2-7; D is unclear. V lost 10 bases and J 2 bases, leaving 9 bases between the germline ends. Germline V lookup: CDR1 MNHNY, CDR2 SVGAGI (reference sequence). The CDR3 covers 11 residues. The CDR3 loop is CATSRPYEQYF. The CDR3 DNA reads TGTGCCACCTCACGGCCCTACGAGCAGTACTTC.

This chain connects TRBV23-1 to TRBJ1-5; D perhaps matches TRBD1 (5 bases). TRBV23-1 is given ORF status, its function remaining uncertain. The V end lost 6 bases, the J end lost 4 bases, and 13 bases lay between the germline ends. CDR3 length: 14 amino acids. The CDR3 reads CASSTHDRNQPQHF. The CDR3 bases are TGCGCCAGCAGCACCCACGACAGAAATCAGCCCCAGCATTTT.

The chain couples TRBV5-1 to TRBJ1-2; unclear D gene. Per germline, CDR1 SGHRS and CDR2 YFSETQ. CDR3 length: 16 amino acids. Trimming stripped 4 bases from V and 6 bases from J, with 22 bases between. Written as DNA, the CDR3 is TGCGCCAGCAGCCTAACGGCCGGGCCTCTTGGGAATGGCTACACCTTC. It specifies CASSLTAGPLGNGYTF.

The chain is built from TRBV5-1 and TRBJ1-3; no firm D call. There are 15 residues in the CDR3. Germline loops: CDR1 SGHRS, CDR2 YFSETQ. The V end lost 0 bases, the J end lost 4 bases, and 11 bases lay between the germline ends. The CDR3 reads CASSLALGMGNTIYF. CDR3 DNA sequence: TGCGCCAGCAGCTTGGCCCTGGGGATGGGAAACACCATATATTTT.

The chain is built from TRBV11-2 and TRBJ2-6, with D perhaps being TRBD1 or TRBD2 (6 bases each). Trimming took off 5 bases at V and 1 base at J, with 18 bases between the two ends. Germline CDR1 reads SGHAT; CDR2 reads FQNNGV. The CDR3 consists of 18 residues. The CDR3 loop reads CASSPRRGFPSGANVLTF. In DNA, the CDR3 is TGTGCCAGCAGCCCTCGGAGGGGGTTCCCTTCTGGGGCCAACGTCCTGACTTTC. Full variable domain (outside the CDR3, taken from reference TRBV11-2 and TRBJ2-6): EAGVAQSPRYKIIEKRQSVAFWCNPISGHATLYWYQQILGQGPKLLIQFQNNGVVDDSQLPKDRFSAERLKGVDSTLKIQPAKLEDSAVYLCASSPRRGFPSGANVLTFGAGSRLTVL.

V usage is TRBV19 and J usage is TRBJ1-5; no clear D. Per the germline V gene, CDR1 is LNHDA and CDR2 is SQIVND (reference sequence). The ends were cut back, 5 bases at V and 4 bases at J, with 9 bases in the middle. This CDR3 has 13 residues. The CDR3 nucleotides are TGTGCCAGTAGTTCATTGGAAAATCAGCCCCAGCATTTT. It specifies CASSSLENQPQHF.

This clone appeared once. CDR3 sequence: CASSRAPTSGNTIYF. The CDR3 coding sequence is TGTGCCAGTAGTCGGGCACCGACCTCTGGAAACACCATATATTTT. The chain employs TRBV19 and TRBJ1-3; D not resolved. V was pared by 5 bases and J by 0 bases, with 11 bases between. The germline V gene encodes CDR1 LNHDA and CDR2 SQIVND (reference sequence). The CDR3 runs to 15 residues.

V is TRBV6-5 and J is TRBJ1-2; 7 bases align to TRBD1. With 6 bases clipped from V and 1 base from J, the junction kept 5 bases outside the gene matches. This CDR3 contains 14 residues. Germline CDR1 is MNHEY and CDR2 is SVGAGI. The CDR3 region is CASRATGLNYGYTF. The CDR3 bases are TGTGCCAGCAGAGCGACAGGGCTTAACTATGGCTACACCTTC.